This T cell receptor (beta chain) was documented in a study of T-cell reconstitution after alpha-beta-depleted transplantation in children. Using unique molecular identifiers, the investigators prepared the TCRbeta library. TCRdb re-analysed the PCR reads in MiXCR, keeping a single row per CDR3 protein. The data contain a few hundred thousand distinct CDR3 sequences, roughly 13% of them singletons. Whole-study results and caveats: Certain patients had high TCRbeta diversity at day 60, and it came from recipient T cells and thymic progenitors that survived. It was newly produced T cells that mostly accounted for T-cell counts and diversity one year after transplant. At around two months after transplant, the alpha-beta T cells were reportedly derived from several hundred expanded clones that came from non-depleted graft cells.

Germline V lookup: CDR1 ENHRY, CDR2 SYGVKD. CDR3 length: 14 amino acids. With 11 bases removed from V and 2 bases from J, the gap between germline ends came to 19 bases. The table lists this clonotype with many counts. Its cognate antigen is unknown. V is TRBV10-3 and J is TRBJ2-7, with D tentatively TRBD1 or TRBD2 (5 bases each). The sequences come from PBMCs, mostly from graft donor cells, collected 360 days after TCRalphabeta/CD19-depleted stem cell transplant. This clonotype was sampled from a male patient aged 10-17 years who had a stem cell transplant for acute myeloid leukemia, so the T cells may come from the graft donor. The CDR3 DNA reads TGTGCCTTCACTCTCGGGACCTCTCCCTACGAGCAGTACTTC. Its translation is CAFTLGTSPYEQYF.